One and the same sample provided the 13 T cell receptor beta chains below, sequenced in a study of CD8 T cells in Susac syndrome (dated by TCRdb to between 2018 and 2021). The method behind the library was the immunoSEQ multiplex PCR assay. RNA was extracted with the RNeasy kit and about 0.45 to 1 ug was reverse transcribed using random hexamers. TCRdb handled the public reads itself, with Q25 trimming in fastp and clone calling in MiXCR, and kept productive beta chains. CDR3 protein duplicates are merged, each entry listing the most common genes and DNA. The sample table contains some 130,000 distinct CDR3 sequences; only one count was recorded for approximately 94% of them. The top ten constitute approximately 0.12% of the sample. The sample taken for sequencing was CD4+ T cells from PBMCs. All receptors come from a human donor with multiple sclerosis.

V gene TRBV30 combines with J gene TRBJ2-1; D perhaps matches TRBD2 (5 bases). CDR1 is GTSNPN and CDR2 is SVGIG in the germline V gene (reference sequence). The CDR3 loop spans 14 amino acids. V lost 8 bases and J 8 bases, leaving 22 bases between the germline ends. The CDR3 is CALNQKGLRDEQFF. The CDR3 DNA follows: TGTGCCCTCAACCAAAAGGGCCTGCGGGATGAGCAGTTCTTC.

This clonotype was observed a few times. This chain uses TRBV10-3 with TRBJ2-1; TRBD2 aligns across 11 bases. CDR3 length: 14 residues. Trimming cost V 7 bases and J 9 bases; bases outside gene matches: 8. Germline V lookup: CDR1 ENHRY, CDR2 SYGVKD. This CDR3 is CAIKTSGINGEQFF. In DNA, the CDR3 is TGTGCCATCAAGACTAGCGGGATCAATGGTGAGCAGTTCTTC.

This sequence joins TRBV6-5 and TRBJ1-4; tentatively, D is TRBD1 (6 bases). V dropped 5 bases and J dropped 10 bases, with 11 bases sitting between them. The length of the CDR3 is 12 residues. CDR1 MNHEY and CDR2 SVGAGI come from the germline V gene. DNA for the CDR3: TGTGCCAGCAGTGAGGGGGGGGCAAAACTGTTTTTT. This encodes CASSEGGAKLFF.

The J gene is TRBJ2-7, the V gene TRBV7-2; 9 nucleotides agree with TRBD2. Germline assignment: CDR1 SGHTA and CDR2 FQGNSA. Trimming cost V 6 bases and J 0 bases; bases outside gene matches: 12. The CDR3 runs to 17 residues. CDR3 amino acids: CASSSIGTSLSSYEQYF. CDR3 nucleotide sequence: TGTGCCAGCAGTTCCATCGGGACTAGCCTAAGCTCCTACGAGCAGTACTTC.

The chain joins TRBV6-5 to TRBJ1-1, with D unresolved. Looked up from germline, CDR1 is MNHEY and CDR2 is SVGAGI. CDR3 length: 14 amino acids. Deletions cut 0 bases from V and 11 bases from J, with 16 bases between. The CDR3 spells CASSYSVQAFEAFF. Written as DNA, the CDR3 is TGTGCCAGCAGTTACTCGGTTCAGGCGTTTGAGGCTTTCTTT.

A few counts support this clonotype. The chain is built from TRBV7-9 and TRBJ1-1, with a weak D call TRBD1 (5 bases). This CDR3 contains 13 residues. Trimming removed 5 bases at V and 2 bases at J, with 9 bases between. Germline V CDR1 and CDR2: SEHNR, FQNEAQ (reference sequence). CDR3: CASSRGTNTEAFF. In DNA, the CDR3 is TGTGCCAGCAGCCGGGGGACTAACACTGAAGCTTTCTTT.

This chain connects TRBV7-3 to TRBJ2-2; TRBD2 agrees at 7 bases. The CDR3 has 14 residues. V lost 5 bases to trimming and J lost 0 bases; unmatched junction nucleotides: 0. CDR1 SGHTA and CDR2 FQGTGA come from the germline V gene. The chain's CDR3 is CASSRGANTGELFF. The DNA of the CDR3 is TGTGCCAGCAGCCGGGGGGCGAACACCGGGGAGCTGTTTTTT.

The chain carries TRBV19 and TRBJ1-1; 11 bases agree with TRBD1. V lost 9 bases and J lost 0; bases outside the gene matches: 6. The germline V gene has CDR1 LNHDA and CDR2 SQIVND (reference sequence). The CDR3 length is 15 residues. Here the CDR3 DNA reads TGTGCCAGCTACCGGGACAGGGGGGTGAACACTGAAGCTTTCTTT. Translated: CASYRDRGVNTEAFF.

CDR3 DNA sequence: TGCGCCAGCAGCTTGGGGCTAGACAAGACCCAGTACTTC. This sequence encodes CASSLGLDKTQYF. V is TRBV5-1 and J is TRBJ2-5, with D hard to call. The V end lost 0 bases, the J end lost 6 bases, and 9 bases lay between the germline ends. The CDR3 is 13 residues long. Germline CDR1 reads SGHRS; CDR2 reads YFSETQ.

The V and J genes are TRBV20-1 and TRBJ1-2, with D unresolved. V lost 6 bases and J 7 bases, leaving 12 bases between the germline ends. The CDR3 sequence is 11 residues long. Germline CDR1 and CDR2: DFQATT and SNEGSKA (reference sequence). In DNA, the CDR3 is TGCAGTGCCACTCTAGAACTTGGCTACACCTTC. This sequence encodes CSATLELGYTF.

The CDR3 DNA follows: TGCAGTGCTAGATTGGGGGGGGGCTTGACTGAGCAGTTCTTC. As protein: CSARLGGGLTEQFF. J is TRBJ2-1 and V is TRBV20-1, with a weak D call TRBD2 (7 bases). The CDR3 totals 14 residues. The V and J ends lost 2 bases and 9 bases respectively, with 17 bases between them. Germline CDR1 and CDR2: DFQATT and SNEGSKA (reference sequence).

CDR3 bases: TGTGCCAGCAGCCATCGACAGGGCCACTATGGCTACACCTTC. It translates to CASSHRQGHYGYTF. The rearrangement uses TRBV3-1 and TRBJ1-2, with TRBD1 matching over 7 bases. The CDR3 length is 14 residues. The V gene end was trimmed by 3 bases and the J gene end by 3 bases; junction bases not matched to a gene: 4. Germline CDR1 is LGHDT and CDR2 is YNNKEL (reference sequence).

The chain carries TRBV12-5 and TRBJ2-1; 7 bases are shared with TRBD1. Trimming at V came to 5 bases and at J to 10 bases, leaving 8 bases not matched to a gene. Germline values: CDR1 LGHNT, CDR2 FRNRAP. The CDR3 consists of 13 residues. The DNA of the CDR3 is TGTGCTAGTGGTCTGCGACAGGGTGAAGAGCAGTTCTTC. Translation gives CASGLRQGEEQFF.